This T cell receptor beta chain was recovered during a study of T-cell reconstitution after alpha-beta-depleted transplantation in children (dated by TCRdb to about 2016). In terms of the full investigation: Using TCR repertoire profiling, the study followed T-cell immune reconstitution in a quantitative way in children after TCRalphabeta/CD19-depleted allogeneic hematopoietic cell transplantation. The paper's findings and limits, for the study overall: Apparently early alphabetaT-cell count recovery about two months after transplant reportedly relied on only several hundred rapidly expanded clones derived from non-depleted graft cells. In some patients, high TCRbeta diversity at day 60 was attributed to recipient T cells and intrathymic progenitors that had survived conditioning. Over the following months the frequencies of hyperexpanded clones went down, and after one year T-cell counts and TCRbeta diversity were mostly credited to newly produced T cells.

This clonotype was picked up many times. Its antigen remains unidentified. No much larger clonotype is one base removed from it; base qualities were not supplied. Library creation used PCR. The sequencer was an Illumina HiSeq 2500. Molecular barcoding was employed in the preparation of TCR libraries, with unique molecular identifiers being used to normalize TCRbeta repertoire quantification. Using fastp trimming at Q25 and MiXCR clonotype assembly, TCRdb reanalyzed the public sequencing data and kept in-frame beta chains. Rows are unified per CDR3 protein, each entry keeping the most common DNA and genes. This sample comprises 670,000 or so distinct CDR3 sequences, roughly 13% of them detected only once. The leading ten clones occupy about 0.79% of the sample. The treatment or condition label, read with the paper, signifies: allogeneic hematopoietic cell transplantation with graft depleted of TCRalphabeta T cells and CD19 B cells. The children who served as transplant recipients had been given grafts of TCRalphabeta/CD19-depleted allogeneic hematopoietic cells.

Spanning cysteine to phenylalanine, the CDR3 consists of 14 amino acids. Here the CDR3 DNA is all that survives: 42 bases in frame from base 1. From V the trimming removes 6 bases and from J it removes 3 bases, while the gene matches leave 8 bases of the junction unaccounted for. The sequence is built from TRBV12-3 or TRBV12-4 and TRBJ2-7, with TRBD2 identical over 7 junction bases. This TCR was sampled from a girl aged 2 to 9 with congenital amegakaryocytic thrombocytopenia, due to receive a stem cell transplant. This specimen consisted of PBMCs, obtained before TCRalphabeta/CD19-depleted stem cell transplant. The sequence in DNA is TGTGCCAGCAGCATAAACGGGAGGAGCTACGAGCAGTACTTC. Its amino acids are CASSINGRSYEQYF.